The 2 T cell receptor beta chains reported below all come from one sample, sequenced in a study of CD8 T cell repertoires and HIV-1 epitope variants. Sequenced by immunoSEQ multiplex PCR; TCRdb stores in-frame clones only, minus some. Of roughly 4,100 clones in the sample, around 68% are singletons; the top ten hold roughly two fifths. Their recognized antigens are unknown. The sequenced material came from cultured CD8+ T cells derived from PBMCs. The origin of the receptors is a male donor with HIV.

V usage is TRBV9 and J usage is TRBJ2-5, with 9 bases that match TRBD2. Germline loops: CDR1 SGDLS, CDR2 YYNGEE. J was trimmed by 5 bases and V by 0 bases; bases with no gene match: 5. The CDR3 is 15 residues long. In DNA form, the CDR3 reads TGTGCCAGCAGCGTAGCTTCGAGCGGGGGGGAGACCCAGTACTTC. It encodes CASSVASSGGETQYF.

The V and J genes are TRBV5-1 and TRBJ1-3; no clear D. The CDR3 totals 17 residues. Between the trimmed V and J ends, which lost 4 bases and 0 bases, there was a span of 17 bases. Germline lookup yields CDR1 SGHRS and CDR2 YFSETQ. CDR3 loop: CASSPSGRPSSGNTIYF. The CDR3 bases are TGCGCCAGCAGCCCCTCGGGGAGGCCCAGCTCTGGAAACACCATATATTTT.